This is a list of T cell receptor beta chains from one sample in a study of low-dose radiotherapy and immunotherapy resistance in tumors. TCRdb processed the reads anew with MiXCR; each CDR3 protein has one entry. The sample gives about 97,000 distinct CDR3 sequences, about a fifth of which show up once; approximately 4% is in the top ten. The sequences come from PBMCs, collected after low-dose radiotherapy plus immunotherapy. Every receptor here comes from a male donor with prostate cancer. The CDR3 runs from the conserved cysteine through the conserved F or W. The order of the fields is V gene, J gene, clone size, D gene, CDR3 DNA, CDR3 protein. A D gene is named only where the DNA matches it firmly. Only part of the rows carry a size: once, few, many, or a class if the clone is expanded.

>TRBV14|TRBJ2-2|many|-
TGTGCCAGCAGCCGGGGTAGGAACACCGGGGAGCTGTTTTTT
CASSRGRNTGELFF
>TRBV6-6|TRBJ2-1|-|TRBD2
TGTGCCAGCAGTTACCAGACTAGCGGGAGGTATGATGAGCAGTTCTTC
CASSYQTSGRYDEQFF
>TRBV28|TRBJ2-5|-|-
TGTGCCAGCAGTTTTAAAGGGGCCTTCCAAGAGACCCAGTACTTC
CASSFKGAFQETQYF
>TRBV11-2|TRBJ2-1|many|-
TGTGCCAGCAGCTATCCAGGGGAGCAGTTCTTC
CASSYPGEQFF
>TRBV18|TRBJ1-1|few|-
TGTGCCAGCTCACCTGTCACAGGGAACACTGAAGCTTTCTTT
CASSPVTGNTEAFF
>TRBV19|TRBJ2-5|many|TRBD1
TGTGCCAGTAGCCGACAGGGCAACCAAGAGACCCAGTACTTC
CASSRQGNQETQYF
>TRBV9|TRBJ1-3|many|-
TGTGCCAGCAGCACCGACAGCTCTGGAAACACCATATATTTT
CASSTDSSGNTIYF
>TRBV27|TRBJ2-5|many|-
TGTGCCAGCAGTTTAAGGACCCGGGAGACCCAGTACTTC
CASSLRTRETQYF
>TRBV19|TRBJ1-4|many|TRBD1
TGTGCCAGTAGTTTGAGGACAGGGCCTAATGAAAAACTGTTTTTT
CASSLRTGPNEKLFF
>TRBV11-3|TRBJ2-1|-|-
TGTGCCAGCAGCAGGGCAAACAATGAGCAGTTCTTC
CASSRANNEQFF
>TRBV2|TRBJ1-3|many|-
TGTGCCAGCAGCGCTACACGACAGAGCTCTGGAAACACCATATATTTT
CASSATRQSSGNTIYF
>TRBV11-2|TRBJ1-4|many|TRBD1
TGTGCCAGCAGCTTGGGACAGGGGGGAGAAAAACTGTTTTTT
CASSLGQGGEKLFF
>TRBV30|TRBJ2-3|many|TRBD2
TGTGCCTGGAGTGTACGGGGGGGCCTCCTTGATACGCAGTATTTT
CAWSVRGGLLDTQYF
>TRBV7-9|TRBJ2-3|many|-
TGTGCCAGCAGGTCTCAGGGGACCACAGATACGCAGTATTTT
CASRSQGTTDTQYF
>TRBV27|TRBJ2-4|few|TRBD2
TGTGCCAGCAGTCGACGTAGCGGGGGGCCCCCTAACATTCAGTACTTC
CASSRRSGGPPNIQYF
>TRBV4-1|TRBJ1-5|-|-
TGTGCCAGCAGCCCATACAGGGATAGCAATCAGCCCCAGCATTTT
CASSPYRDSNQPQHF
>TRBV5-4|TRBJ2-3|many|-
TGTGCCAGCAGCTTTCATGGAGATACGCAGTATTTT
CASSFHGDTQYF
>TRBV20-1|TRBJ2-7|many|-
TGCAGTGCTAGAGATCTGGGTGGGAACGAGCAGTACTTC
CSARDLGGNEQYF
>TRBV12-3/TRBV12-4|TRBJ1-1|many|TRBD1
TGTGCCAGCAGACGCAGGGGGCAGGCCACTGAAGCTTTCTTT
CASRRRGQATEAFF
>TRBV4-3|TRBJ2-1|-|TRBD2
TGCGCCAGCAGCCAGACTAGCGGGGGGGCCTACAATGAGCAGTTCTTC
CASSQTSGGAYNEQFF
>TRBV6-8|TRBJ2-5|-|-
TGTGCCAGCAGTCCCCGGACATTGGCAGAGACCCAGTACTTC
CASSPRTLAETQYF
>TRBV2|TRBJ2-2|-|TRBD2
TGTGCCAGCAGTGAAGCTGATGGACTAGCGGGGGCATCCTCGAACACCGGGGAGCTGTTTTTT
CASSEADGLAGASSNTGELFF
>TRBV6-1|TRBJ2-7|many|-
TGTGCCAGCAAGCAGCTAGACTCCTACGAGCAGTACTTC
CASKQLDSYEQYF
>TRBV10-3|TRBJ2-1|-|TRBD2
TGTGCCATCAGAAGACGGGGGGATGACGATAATGAGCAGTTCTTC
CAIRRRGDDDNEQFF
>TRBV7-9|TRBJ1-1|many|TRBD1
TGTGCCAGCAGCCCGGGAACAGGGGGATCGGCTGAAGCTTTCTTT
CASSPGTGGSAEAFF
>TRBV12-3/TRBV12-4|TRBJ2-5|many|-
TGTGCCAGCAGCTTACGGGGGCAAGAGACCCAGTACTTC
CASSLRGQETQYF
>TRBV19|TRBJ2-3|-|-
TGTGCCAGTAGGTTCGAGCGGCCTAGCACAGATACGCAGTATTTT
CASRFERPSTDTQYF
>TRBV12-3/TRBV12-4|TRBJ2-2|many|TRBD2
TGTGCCAGCAGTTTTTTTCTAGCGGGGACCTCGAACACCGGGGAGCTGTTTTTT
CASSFFLAGTSNTGELFF
>TRBV19|TRBJ2-7|many|-
TGTGCCAGTAAAAGTGACTATTACTCCTACGAGCAGTACTTC
CASKSDYYSYEQYF
>TRBV6-1|TRBJ1-6|many|TRBD1
TGTGCCATCCGCCGGGACAGGGACAATTCACCCCTCCACTTT
CAIRRDRDNSPLHF
>TRBV18|TRBJ1-1|many|-
TGTGCCAGCTCACCCAACTCTTCTCCTGGGCGAGCTTTCTTT
CASSPNSSPGRAFF
>TRBV5-1|TRBJ2-7|-|-
-
CASSFYICSARGLADDYEQYF
>TRBV5-1|TRBJ1-2|-|-
TGCGCCAGCAGCTTGACAGAGTACTATGGCTACACCTTC
CASSLTEYYGYTF
>TRBV18|TRBJ2-7|many|TRBD1
TGTGCCAGCTCACGGGGACAGGGTGGATTCTACGAGCAGTACTTC
CASSRGQGGFYEQYF
>TRBV19|TRBJ1-3|many|TRBD1
TGTGCCAGTAGTACCGGGACAGGGTCTGGAAACACCATATATTTT
CASSTGTGSGNTIYF
>TRBV4-3|TRBJ2-1|-|TRBD2
TGCGCCAGCAGCCAAGAGGACACTACTAGCGTGGCGGGGTGGGTGCAGTTCTTC
CASSQEDTTSVAGWVQFF
>TRBV5-4|TRBJ1-2|many|-
TGTGCCAGCAGCTTGGATGTCAGCTATGGCTACACCTTC
CASSLDVSYGYTF
>TRBV5-6|TRBJ2-2|many|-
TGTGCCAGCAGCTTCCGTGGGGGAACCGGGGAGCTGTTTTTT
CASSFRGGTGELFF
>TRBV18|TRBJ2-3|many|-
TGTGCCAGCTCACCTCCCGGGGACGGCACAGATACGCAGTATTTT
CASSPPGDGTDTQYF
>TRBV28|TRBJ2-2|-|-
TGTGCCAGCAGTTTAGGTCTAAACGGGGAGCTGTTTTTT
CASSLGLNGELFF
>TRBV11-2|TRBJ2-3|many|-
TGTGCCAGCAGCTTAGGACAGACAGATACGCAGTATTTT
CASSLGQTDTQYF
>TRBV6-5|TRBJ2-5|many|-
TGTGCCAGCAGTTACGGGTCGACTCGACTTGGGGAGACCCAGTACTTC
CASSYGSTRLGETQYF
>TRBV12-3/TRBV12-4|TRBJ2-3|-|-
TGTGCCAGCAGCGTAATTACTAGCACAGATACGCAGTATTTT
CASSVITSTDTQYF
>TRBV19|TRBJ2-2|many|-
TGTGCCGGAAAGCGGAGCGCGAACACCGGGGAGCTGTTTTTT
CAGKRSANTGELFF
>TRBV2|TRBJ1-5|many|-
TGTGCCAGCAGTGATGGGGTTCAGCCCCAGCATTTT
CASSDGVQPQHF
>TRBV7-2|TRBJ2-5|many|-
TGTGCCAGCAGCTTATTCGGGCGTTTCCCTTCAAAATTC
CASSLFGRFPSKF
>TRBV5-1|TRBJ1-2|many|-
TGCGCCAGCAGCTTGAGGGGGGACTATGGCTACACCTTC
CASSLRGDYGYTF
>TRBV12-3/TRBV12-4|TRBJ2-2|many|-
TGTGCCAGCAGTTTCGGCCCTGGGTACACCGGGGAGCTGTTTTTT
CASSFGPGYTGELFF
>TRBV11-2|TRBJ2-5|many|TRBD2
TGTGCCAGCAGCCCCGGTAGGCTAGCGGGGCGAGAGACCCAGTACTTC
CASSPGRLAGRETQYF
>TRBV19|TRBJ2-5|many|-
TGTGCCAGTAGTATCCGTCGGGGCCGGGGGACCCAGTACTTC
CASSIRRGRGTQYF
>TRBV6-5|TRBJ1-1|many|-
TGTGCCAGCAGTAAGACAAACCAGGCCAGGAGTGGAGCTTTCTTT
CASSKTNQARSGAFF
>TRBV29-1|TRBJ1-1|few|-
TGCAGCGCCTCCAGGGTGATAATGAACACTGAAGCTTTCTTT
CSASRVIMNTEAFF